The 18 T cell receptor beta chains listed next were all sequenced from one sample in a study of cytomegalovirus exposure and HLA in healthy donors. The PCR contained 60 Vbeta and 13 Jbeta primers. Profiled with immunoSEQ multiplex PCR; TCRdb holds only in-frame clones, not every one. The sample consists of roughly 100,000 clones, 71% of them appearing once. The sequencing sample was made of PBMCs. Every receptor here comes from a female donor in good health and CMV-seronegative.

This chain links TRBV6-5 with TRBJ1-5; D perhaps matches TRBD1 (5 bases). The CDR3 has 15 amino acids. Trimming removed 2 bases at V and 1 base at J, with 9 bases between. Germline V gene data show CDR1 as MNHEY and CDR2 as SVGAGI. CDR3 in DNA: TGTGCCAGCAGTTACCCGGACACGAGCAATCAGCCCCAGCATTTT. It specifies CASSYPDTSNQPQHF.

CDR3 residues: CASSLVAGEAFF. DNA for the CDR3: TGTGCCAGCAGCTTGGTGGCAGGCGAAGCTTTCTTT. The gene calls are TRBV5-8 and TRBJ1-1; unclear D gene. The V and J ends lost 0 bases and 8 bases respectively, with 8 bases between them. In germline, CDR1 is SGHTS, CDR2 YDEGEE. This CDR3 is 12 amino acids long.

DNA for the CDR3: TGCGCCAGCAGTGTACCATCGTGGAGGGTTGAGCAGTTCTTC. Its translation: CASSVPSWRVEQFF. The chain links TRBV10-1 to TRBJ2-1; the D gene is possibly TRBD2 (6 bases). Trimming removed 4 bases at V and 9 bases at J, with 16 bases between. Germline V lookup: CDR1 WNHNN, CDR2 SYGVQD (reference sequence). CDR3 length equals 14 residues.

This chain connects TRBV5-1 to TRBJ2-1; 10 bases are shared with TRBD2. The V gene end was trimmed by 0 bases and the J gene end by 7 bases; junction bases not matched to a gene: 4. Germline CDR1 reads SGHRS; CDR2 reads YFSETQ. This CDR3 spans 15 amino acids. The CDR3 loop is CASSLGRTSGNEQFF. CDR3 coding DNA: TGCGCCAGCAGCTTGGGACGGACTAGCGGAAATGAGCAGTTCTTC.

V is TRBV28 and J is TRBJ1-3, with 7 bases lining up with TRBD1. V was pared by 3 bases and J by 0 bases, with 5 bases of the junction left unmatched. Germline loops: CDR1 MDHEN, CDR2 SYDVKM. CDR3 size: 16 residues. CDR3 residues: CASSFYRGPSGNTIYF. DNA for the CDR3: TGTGCCAGCAGTTTCTACAGGGGACCCTCTGGAAACACCATATATTTT.

This sequence joins TRBV21-1 and TRBJ1-3. TRBV21-1 counts as a pseudogene. This CDR3 has 15 residues. Here the CDR3 reads CASSRTGDSGNTIYF. The CDR3, as DNA: TGTGCCAGCAGCAGAACCGGGGACTCTGGAAACACCATATATTTT.

With regard to this clone: An end of the junction does not agree with germline; a read error may underlie this. The chain is built from TRBV7-7 and TRBJ2-5; D not certain. The germline CDR1 and CDR2 sequences are SSHAT and FNYEAQ (reference sequence). The CDR3 has 15 residues. The CDR3 protein is CASSLGAADQETQYF. CDR3 DNA: TGTGCTAGCAGCTTAGGTGCGGCGGATCAAGAGACCCAGTACTTC.

Note on this clone: The junction departs from the called germline gene at one end, perhaps through a read error. This CDR3 is also generated by other DNA sequences in the sample. This rearrangement joins TRBV7-9 to TRBJ2-3; 7 positions match TRBD2. The length of the CDR3 is 15 residues. Germline V CDR1 and CDR2: SEHNR, FQNEAQ (reference sequence). The CDR3 coding sequence is TGCGCCAGCAGCCATACACGGGGGGTCACTGATACGCAGTATTTT. Translation: CASSHTRGVTDTQYF.

This clone occurred a few times. J is TRBJ1-1 and V is TRBV7-2; 7 nucleotides match TRBD1. Per the germline V gene, CDR1 is SGHTA and CDR2 is FQGNSA. The J segment lost 4 bases and the V segment lost 0 bases, leaving 5 bases of the junction unmatched. This CDR3 is built from 15 residues. In DNA, the CDR3 is TGTGCCAGCAGCTTAGCGGCCGGGACAGCCACTGAAGCTTTCTTT. Translating it yields CASSLAAGTATEAFF.

The chain employs TRBV7-9 and TRBJ2-1; D remains ambiguous. CDR1 SEHNR and CDR2 FQNEAQ come from the germline V gene (reference sequence). V shed 4 bases and J shed 5 bases, with 18 bases lying between them. The CDR3 spans 16 residues. The CDR3 sequence is CASSSLRVPPDNEQFF. The CDR3 bases are TGTGCCAGCAGCTCGCTCCGGGTCCCCCCGGACAATGAGCAGTTCTTC.

The rearrangement links TRBV30 to TRBJ2-2; D may be TRBD1 (6 bases). In germline, CDR1 is GTSNPN, CDR2 SVGIG (reference sequence). V lost 5 bases to trimming and J lost 6 bases, with 16 bases between them. The CDR3 runs 14 residues. The CDR3 DNA sequence: TGTGCCTGGCTAACGACCAGGGGTTCCGGGGAGCTGTTTTTT. Translation gives CAWLTTRGSGELFF.

This clone was recorded a few times. The V call is TRBV5-1, the J call TRBJ2-7, with 10 bases that match TRBD2. Germline CDR1 reads SGHRS; CDR2 reads YFSETQ. The V segment lost 4 bases and the J segment 3 bases; nucleotides outside the gene matches: 4. The CDR3 has 14 amino acids. The CDR3 DNA reads TGCGCCAGCAGCGATAGCGGGAGGAACTACGAGCAGTACTTC. Its protein product is CASSDSGRNYEQYF.

This clone was seen a few times. The DNA of the CDR3 is TGTGCCACCGGGGGGACAGGGGTAGGCGAGCAGTACTTC. It is translated as CATGGTGVGEQYF. The V and J genes are TRBV6-6 and TRBJ2-7, with 10 bases matching TRBD1. The germline V gene has CDR1 MNHNY and CDR2 SVGAGI (reference sequence). J gave up 6 bases and V 10 bases, and 9 bases lay outside the gene matches. The CDR3 is made up of 13 amino acids.

The genes are TRBV2 and TRBJ1-3; 12 positions agree with TRBD1. Germline trimming cut 6 bases from V and 2 bases from J; bases unmatched to any gene: 5. Germline V gene lookup returns CDR1 SNHLY and CDR2 FYNNEI. The CDR3 spans 16 residues. The CDR3 DNA follows: TGTGCCAGCAGCACCGGGACAGGGGGCACTGGAAACACCATATATTTT. Translating it yields CASSTGTGGTGNTIYF.

V and J are TRBV19 and TRBJ2-1; TRBD2 agrees at 8 bases. Germline CDR1 LNHDA, CDR2 SQIVND (reference sequence). V was clipped by 9 bases and J by 3 bases; unmatched bases: 4. This CDR3 is 13 amino acids long. The CDR3 sequence is CASGRGGYNEQFF. In nucleotides, the CDR3 is TGTGCCAGCGGCCGGGGGGGCTACAATGAGCAGTTCTTC.

The CDR3 nucleotides read TGTGCCGGCCTCCAGCGGGGATCGAACACCGGGGAGCTGTTTTTT. It codes for CAGLQRGSNTGELFF. The chain uses TRBV2 and TRBJ2-2; 7 nucleotides match TRBD2. Germline V lookup: CDR1 SNHLY, CDR2 FYNNEI. The junction had 9 bases not matched to a gene; V was cut back by 11 bases and J by 0 bases. This CDR3 is built from 15 residues.

The rearrangement links TRBV25-1 to TRBJ2-7; D is possibly TRBD1 (6 bases). The CDR3 spans 14 residues. Germline assignment: CDR1 MGHDK and CDR2 SYGVNS. The V end lost 3 bases, the J end lost 4 bases, and 13 bases lay between the germline ends. This CDR3 is CASSENRVSYEQYF. CDR3 bases: TGTGCCAGCAGTGAGAACAGGGTGTCGTACGAGCAGTACTTC.

The CDR3: CASSQPGQGDYEQYF. CDR3 DNA sequence: TGTGCCAGCAGTCAACCCGGACAGGGGGACTACGAGCAGTACTTC. The rearrangement joins TRBV27 to TRBJ2-7; TRBD1 aligns across 10 bases. Germline assignment: CDR1 MNHEY and CDR2 SMNVEV (reference sequence). This CDR3 has 15 residues. The V segment lost 5 bases and the J segment 3 bases; nucleotides outside the gene matches: 7.